Each of the 22 T cell receptor beta chains below was sequenced from the same sample in a study of PD-1 blockade in classical Hodgkin lymphoma (dated by TCRdb to the early 2020s). Taken with the paper, the label for time point translates to: cycle 4 day 1 (C4D1), after five to seven weeks of nivolumab. Relapse after autologous stem cell transplantation had occurred in all trial patients, and cohorts A, B and C were distinguished by prior brentuximab vedotin exposure. The receptor library was made with the immunoSEQ multiplex PCR assay. Imported from immuneACCESS, the table was reduced by TCRdb to in-frame sequences with V and J called. These copies leave out some clones; in studies compared against another copy, an unresolved V gene accounts for under half, and the cause of the remainder is not known. The sample table contains tens of thousands of clones; only one count was recorded for nearly 85% of them. The ten largest clones represent 15% to 20% of the sample.

The sample in question was peripheral blood mononuclear cells (PBMCs), obtained before the fourth cycle of nivolumab. Every receptor here comes from a human donor with classical Hodgkin lymphoma.

The chain combines TRBV6-6 with TRBJ2-1, with D uncertain. The CDR3 has 11 amino acids. V was clipped by 5 bases and J by 7 bases, with 6 bases between them. Germline V gene data show CDR1 as MNHNY and CDR2 as SVGAGI (reference sequence). CDR3 bases: TGTGCCAGCAGTAGCTGGAATGAGCAGTTCTTC. This codes for CASSSWNEQFF.

This chain joins TRBV7-2 and TRBJ2-7, with D unclear. The CDR3 contains 13 residues. Germline-derived CDR1 and CDR2 are SGHTA and FQGNSA. The V end lost 2 bases, the J end lost 0 bases, and 5 bases lay between the germline ends. CDR3 DNA: TGTGCCAGCAGCTTATCACACTCCTACGAGCAGTACTTC. The encoded protein is CASSLSHSYEQYF. The variable domain in full, completed from reference TRBV7-2 and TRBJ2-7, reads GAGVSQSPSNKVTEKGKDVELRCDPISGHTALYWYRQSLGQGLEFLIYFQGNSAPDKSGLPSDRFSAERTGGSVSTLTIQRTQQEDSAVYLCASSLSHSYEQYFGPGTRLTVT.

The chain couples TRBV11-2 to TRBJ2-5; 8 bases match TRBD2. Germline CDR1 SGHAT, CDR2 FQNNGV. V dropped 4 bases and J dropped 7; count of bases not matched to a gene: 8. The CDR3 sequence is 14 residues long. The CDR3 protein is CASSSSGSEGTQYF. Here the CDR3 DNA reads TGTGCCAGCAGCTCCAGCGGGAGCGAGGGGACCCAGTACTTC.

CDR3 nucleotide sequence: TGTGCCAGCAGCTCACGACAGGGTAGAATCAGTACCGGGGAGCTGTTTTTT. It codes for CASSSRQGRISTGELFF. The chain carries TRBV13 and TRBJ2-2, with 7 bases that match TRBD1. This CDR3 spans 17 amino acids. Trimming at V came to 4 bases and at J to 5 bases, leaving 13 bases not matched to a gene. CDR1 is PRHDT and CDR2 is FYEKMQ in the germline V gene (reference sequence). Full variable domain (remainder filled in from reference TRBV13 and TRBJ2-2): AAGVIQSPRHLIKEKRETATLKCYPIPRHDTVYWYQQGPGQDPQFLISFYEKMQSDKGSIPDRFSAQQFSDYHSELNMSSLELGDSALYFCASSSRQGRISTGELFFGEGSRLTVL.

This clone occurred a few times. The chain recombines TRBV9 with TRBJ1-5; TRBD1 aligns across 7 bases. The V gene's germline CDR1 is SGDLS and CDR2 YYNGEE. This CDR3 has 12 amino acids. Trimming took 6 bases from V and 6 from J; bases not matched to a gene: 3. CDR3 in DNA: TGTGCCAGCAAGGGGGCCTCTCAGCCCCAGCATTTT. Protein: CASKGASQPQHF.

The rearrangement links TRBV7-8 to TRBJ2-3; 7 bases are shared with TRBD1. The V gene end was trimmed by 1 base and the J gene end by 7 bases; junction bases not matched to a gene: 8. From germline, CDR1 is SGHVS and CDR2 FQNEAQ. This CDR3 region has 15 residues. The CDR3 spells CASSLEGQVRNTQYF. The CDR3, as DNA: TGTGCCAGCAGCTTAGAAGGACAGGTCCGTAATACGCAGTATTTT.

The chain recombines TRBV7-2 with TRBJ2-7, with D maybe TRBD2 (6 bases). V lost 0 bases to trimming and J lost 3 bases, with 18 bases between them. The CDR3 covers 17 residues. Per germline, CDR1 SGHTA and CDR2 FQGNSA. CDR3 in DNA: TGTGCCAGCAGCTTAGCGTCGGGTAGCGGCCCTATCTACGAGCAGTACTTC. Protein product: CASSLASGSGPIYEQYF.

This chain connects TRBV2 to TRBJ2-2, with no clear D. Per the germline V gene, CDR1 is SNHLY and CDR2 is FYNNEI. There are 15 residues in the CDR3. The ends were cut back, 4 bases at V and 0 bases at J, with 9 bases in the middle. The chain's CDR3 is CASSGRVSNTGELFF. The CDR3 coding sequence is TGTGCCAGCAGTGGAAGGGTGTCGAACACCGGGGAGCTGTTTTTT.

The chain recombines TRBV5-1 with TRBJ1-2; D remains unclear. The germline gives CDR1 SGHRS, CDR2 YFSETQ. The CDR3 contains 15 residues. The germline V and J ends were trimmed by 0 bases and 4 bases, with 13 bases remaining between them. CDR3 DNA sequence: TGCGCCAGCAGCTTGGAGGTGGGGATGAGCTATGGCTACACCTTC. Protein sequence: CASSLEVGMSYGYTF.

The J gene is TRBJ2-5, the V gene TRBV5-1, with TRBD1 matching 7 bases. CDR1 SGHRS and CDR2 YFSETQ come from the germline V gene. The CDR3 is 16 residues long. Trimming took 1 base from V and 2 from J; bases not matched to a gene: 8. The CDR3 DNA sequence: TGCGCCAGCAGCTTGTTTCGGACAGGCGTTCAAGAGACCCAGTACTTC. It translates to CASSLFRTGVQETQYF.

The V gene is TRBV6-5, the J gene TRBJ1-5, with a tentative D call TRBD1 (6 bases). This CDR3 contains 15 residues. Trimming cost V 4 bases and J 0 bases, with 10 bases left between them. Germline assignment: CDR1 MNHEY and CDR2 SVGAGI. CDR3 nucleotides: TGTGCCAGCAGTTTGAACAGGGATAGCAATCAGCCCCAGCATTTT. It translates to CASSLNRDSNQPQHF.

V is TRBV14 and J is TRBJ2-3; 7 nucleotides align to TRBD1. V lost 3 bases and J lost 2; bases outside the gene matches: 5. Per the germline V gene, CDR1 is SGHDN and CDR2 is FVKESK. The CDR3 has 15 amino acids. The CDR3 here is CASSQRTGLTDTQYF. The CDR3 region has the DNA TGTGCCAGCAGCCAGAGGACAGGTCTCACAGATACGCAGTATTTT.

V and J are TRBV4-2 and TRBJ2-3, with TRBD2 matching 12 bases. The CDR3 covers 18 residues. Germline trimming cut 0 bases from V and 4 bases from J; bases unmatched to any gene: 8. From germline, CDR1 is LGHNA and CDR2 YNFKEQ. CDR3 in amino acids: CASSQDRPLAGGADTQYF. DNA for the CDR3: TGTGCCAGCAGCCAAGACCGCCCACTAGCGGGAGGAGCAGATACGCAGTATTTT.

V is TRBV14 and J is TRBJ2-1; D is unresolved. CDR1 is SGHDN, CDR2 FVKESK, per germline. V dropped 2 bases and J dropped 7 bases, with 3 bases sitting between them. The length of the CDR3 is 11 residues. The CDR3 DNA is TGTGCCAGCAGCCAAAGGAATGAGCAGTTCTTC. This codes for CASSQRNEQFF.

This clone turned up a few times. V is TRBV4-1 and J is TRBJ2-5, with 10 nucleotides matching TRBD2. The CDR3 runs 14 residues. The germline CDR1 and CDR2 sequences are MGHRA and YSYEKL. The V segment lost 6 bases and the J segment 5 bases; nucleotides outside the gene matches: 6. CDR3 sequence (DNA): TGCGCCAGCAGTAGGTCTAGCGGGAGTGAGACCCAGTACTTC. It encodes CASSRSSGSETQYF.

The count of this clone is one. The gene calls are TRBV15 and TRBJ2-1; TRBD2 agrees at 10 bases. The CDR3 is 17 residues long. Germline V CDR1 and CDR2: LNHNV, YYDKDF (reference sequence). V was clipped by 0 bases and J by 3 bases; unmatched bases: 5. The CDR3 coding sequence is TGTGCCACCAGCAGAGACCTCCAGCGGGAGGGCTACAATGAGCAGTTCTTC. This encodes CATSRDLQREGYNEQFF.

This chain links TRBV5-1 with TRBJ2-5; D uncertain. Germline V gene data show CDR1 as SGHRS and CDR2 as YFSETQ. With 0 bases removed from V and 4 bases from J, the gap between germline ends came to 7 bases. The CDR3 runs 13 residues. DNA of the CDR3: TGCGCCAGCAGCTTGGCCAGTCTAGAGACCCAGTACTTC. It codes for CASSLASLETQYF.

J is TRBJ2-1 and V is TRBV14; D possibly corresponds to TRBD1 (6 bases). The CDR3 totals 14 residues. Per the germline V gene, CDR1 is SGHDN and CDR2 is FVKESK. V was shortened by 0 bases and J by 8 bases, with 11 bases between the two germline ends. The CDR3 DNA reads TGTGCCAGCAGCCAAGATGGAAACAGGGATGAGCAGTTCTTC. Its translation: CASSQDGNRDEQFF.

The DNA of the CDR3 is TGTGCCAGCAGCCCCGGGGACAGTATCGACACTGAAGCTTTCTTT. Amino acids: CASSPGDSIDTEAFF. The chain has TRBV7-2 and TRBJ1-1, with 7 bases lining up with TRBD1. Germline V gene sequence: CDR1 SGHTA, CDR2 FQGNSA. The V segment lost 5 bases and the J segment 3 bases; nucleotides outside the gene matches: 9. The CDR3 runs to 15 residues.

This clone appeared once. The V gene is TRBV7-8, the J gene TRBJ2-7, with D perhaps matching TRBD1 or TRBD2 (6 bases each). V was cut by 0 bases and J by 6 bases, with 15 bases left in between. Germline V gives CDR1 SGHVS, CDR2 FQNEAQ. The CDR3 is 15 amino acids. CDR3 amino acids: CASSLATEGGREQYF. The CDR3 DNA is TGTGCCAGCAGCTTAGCGACAGAGGGGGGCCGCGAGCAGTACTTC.

This rearrangement joins TRBV19 to TRBJ1-5; TRBD1 is a possible D gene (6 bases). With 3 bases removed from V and 3 bases from J, the gap between germline ends came to 24 bases. Germline V lookup: CDR1 LNHDA, CDR2 SQIVND (reference sequence). CDR3 length: 19 residues. The CDR3 protein is CASSIRGGAPTGINQPQHF. In nucleotides, the CDR3 is TGTGCCAGTAGTATTCGGGGTGGGGCGCCTACAGGGATCAATCAGCCCCAGCATTTT.

V gene TRBV7-9 combines with J gene TRBJ2-2; D might be TRBD1 or TRBD2, each matching 6 bases. Per the germline V gene, CDR1 is SEHNR and CDR2 is FQNEAQ (reference sequence). This CDR3 is 13 amino acids long. The V gene lost 5 bases and the J gene lost 6 bases, with 10 bases spanning the gap. CDR3 residues: CASSPRGAGELFF. In nucleotides, the CDR3 is TGTGCCAGCAGCCCGAGGGGGGCCGGGGAGCTGTTTTTT.